This T cell receptor (beta chain) was captured by sequencing in a study of shared clonotypes between healthy human individuals. On sorted subsets, replicate PCRs used roughly 190 ng DNA, or around 30,000 T cell genomes. The assay was immunoSEQ multiplex PCR, and TCRdb's table has in-frame clones only and misses some. This table has a few million clones, 85% to 95% appearing once. With 5 bases clipped from V and 4 bases from J, the junction kept 8 bases outside the gene matches. In germline, CDR1 is MDHEN, CDR2 SYDVKM. This CDR3 has 15 amino acids. V gene TRBV28 combines with J gene TRBJ1-2; 9 bases match TRBD1. The origin of this receptor is a man between 18 and 35 years old in good health. The sequencing sample was made of naive CD4+ T cells sorted from blood. The subset was: CD45RA+ positively selected. CDR3 in amino acids: CASSPLDRGSYGYTF. The CDR3, as DNA: TGTGCCAGCAGTCCCTTGGACAGGGGATCCTATGGCTACACCTTC.